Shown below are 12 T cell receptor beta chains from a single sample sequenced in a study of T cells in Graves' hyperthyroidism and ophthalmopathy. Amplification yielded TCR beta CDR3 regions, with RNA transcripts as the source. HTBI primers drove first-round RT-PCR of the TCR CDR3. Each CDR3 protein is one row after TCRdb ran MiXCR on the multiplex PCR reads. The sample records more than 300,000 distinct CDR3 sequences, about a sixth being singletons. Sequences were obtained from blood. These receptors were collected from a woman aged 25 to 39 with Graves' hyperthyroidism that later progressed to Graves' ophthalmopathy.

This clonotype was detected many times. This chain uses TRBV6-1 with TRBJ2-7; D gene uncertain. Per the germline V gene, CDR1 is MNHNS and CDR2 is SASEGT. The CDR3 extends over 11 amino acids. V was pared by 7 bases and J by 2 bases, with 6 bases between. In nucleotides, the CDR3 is TGTGCCAGCAAGGGCCCCTACGAGCAGTACTTC. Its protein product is CASKGPYEQYF.

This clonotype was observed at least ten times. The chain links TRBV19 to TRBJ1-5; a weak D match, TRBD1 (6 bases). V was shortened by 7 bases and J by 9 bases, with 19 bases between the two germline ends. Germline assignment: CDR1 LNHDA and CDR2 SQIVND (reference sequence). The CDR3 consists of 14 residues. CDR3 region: CASISGHGQWPQHF. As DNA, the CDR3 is TGTGCCAGTATCTCGGGACACGGGCAATGGCCCCAGCATTTT.

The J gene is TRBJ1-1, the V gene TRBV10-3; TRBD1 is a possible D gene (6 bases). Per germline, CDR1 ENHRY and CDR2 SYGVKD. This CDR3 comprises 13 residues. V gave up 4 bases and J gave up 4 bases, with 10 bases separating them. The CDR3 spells CAISVGQLTEAFF. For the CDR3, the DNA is TGTGCCATCAGTGTAGGACAGCTCACTGAAGCTTTCTTT.

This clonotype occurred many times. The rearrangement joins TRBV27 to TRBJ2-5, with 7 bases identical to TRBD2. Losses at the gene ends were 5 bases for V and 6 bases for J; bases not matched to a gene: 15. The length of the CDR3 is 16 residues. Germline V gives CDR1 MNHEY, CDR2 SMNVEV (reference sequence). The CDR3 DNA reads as TGTGCCAGCAGTGCGGGACTATCACCCTTGGGGAAGACCCAGTACTTC. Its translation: CASSAGLSPLGKTQYF.

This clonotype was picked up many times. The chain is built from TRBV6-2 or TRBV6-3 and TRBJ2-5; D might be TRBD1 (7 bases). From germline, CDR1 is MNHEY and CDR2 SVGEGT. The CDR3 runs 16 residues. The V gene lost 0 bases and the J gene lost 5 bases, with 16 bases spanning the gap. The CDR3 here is CASSYSIGGGGETQYF. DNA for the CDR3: TGTGCCAGCAGTTACTCGATAGGAGGGGGCGGGGAGACCCAGTACTTC.

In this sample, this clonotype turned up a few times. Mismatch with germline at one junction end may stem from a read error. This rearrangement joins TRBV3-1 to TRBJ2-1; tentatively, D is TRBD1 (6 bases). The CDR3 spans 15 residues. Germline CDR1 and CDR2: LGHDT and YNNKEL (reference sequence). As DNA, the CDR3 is TGTGCCAGCAGCCAAGCACAGGGCCGTTACAGTGAGCAGTTCTTC. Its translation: CASSQAQGRYSEQFF.

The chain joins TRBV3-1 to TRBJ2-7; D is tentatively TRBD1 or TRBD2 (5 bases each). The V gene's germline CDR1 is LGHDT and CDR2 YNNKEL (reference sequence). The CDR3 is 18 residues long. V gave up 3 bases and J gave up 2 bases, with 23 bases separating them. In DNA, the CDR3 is TGTGCCAGCAGCCATCGACCCCTAGCCCCGGGGCCCGCCTACGAGCAGTACTTC. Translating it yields CASSHRPLAPGPAYEQYF.

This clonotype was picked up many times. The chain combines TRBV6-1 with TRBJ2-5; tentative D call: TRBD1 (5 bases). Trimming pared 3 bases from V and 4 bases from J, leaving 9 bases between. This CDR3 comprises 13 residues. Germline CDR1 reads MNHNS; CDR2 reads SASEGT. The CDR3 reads CASSDRVGETQYF. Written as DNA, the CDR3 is TGTGCCAGCAGTGACAGGGTTGGAGAGACCCAGTACTTC.

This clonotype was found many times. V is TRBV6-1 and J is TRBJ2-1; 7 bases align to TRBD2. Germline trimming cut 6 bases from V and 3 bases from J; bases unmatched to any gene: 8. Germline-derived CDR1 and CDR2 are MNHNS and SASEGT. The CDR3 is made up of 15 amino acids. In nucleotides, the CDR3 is TGTGCCAGCAGCGGACTAGAGTTGGTCTACAATGAGCAGTTCTTC. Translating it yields CASSGLELVYNEQFF.

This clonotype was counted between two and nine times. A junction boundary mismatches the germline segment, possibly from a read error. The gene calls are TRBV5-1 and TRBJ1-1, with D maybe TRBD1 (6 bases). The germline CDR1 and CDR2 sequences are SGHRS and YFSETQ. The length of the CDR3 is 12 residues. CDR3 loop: CASSWGAAEVFF. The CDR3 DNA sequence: TGCGCCAGCAGCTGGGGGGCCGCTGAAGTTTTCTTT.

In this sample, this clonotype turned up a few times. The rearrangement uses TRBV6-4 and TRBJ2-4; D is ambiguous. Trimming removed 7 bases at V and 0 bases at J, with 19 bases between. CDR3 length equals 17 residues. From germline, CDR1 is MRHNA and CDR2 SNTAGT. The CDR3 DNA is TGTGCCAGCACCGGGCGCGGATGGGAACTAGCCAAAAACATTCAGTACTTC. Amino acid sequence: CASTGRGWELAKNIQYF.

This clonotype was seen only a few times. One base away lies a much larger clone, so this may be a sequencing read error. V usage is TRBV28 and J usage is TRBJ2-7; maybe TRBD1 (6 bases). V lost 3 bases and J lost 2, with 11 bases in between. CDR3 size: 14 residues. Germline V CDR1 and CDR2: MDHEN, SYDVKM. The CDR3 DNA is TGTGCCAGCAGTTTGTACAGGGCCACCTACGAGCAGTACTTC. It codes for CASSLYRATYEQYF.